This TCR beta chain was recovered during a study of identical twins. Only a few counts were recorded for this clonotype. The antigen remains unidentified. TCRdb re-analysed the 5' RACE reads in MiXCR, keeping a single row per CDR3 protein. This table holds approximately 500,000 distinct CDR3 sequences, roughly 24% found once. Between the trimmed V and J ends, which lost 6 bases and 7 bases, there was a span of 9 bases. There are 12 residues in the CDR3. Germline lookup yields CDR1 SGHAT and CDR2 FQNNGV. Study results and limitations: Within cord blood, abundant beta clonotypes carried fewer insertions, but memory repertoires showed no such trend.

These data were likewise used in another study, on T cells expressing NK-cell markers. That study reports: From sorted CD3+CD56+NKG2C+, CD3+CD56+NKG2C- and CD3+CD56-NKG2C+ T cells came the TCR beta repertoires. Seven of eight sequenced donors tested HCMV-seropositive; one tested seronegative.

The material sequenced was CD4+ T cells sorted from blood. The receptor was isolated from a woman aged 18-29 years in good health. V and J are TRBV11-2 and TRBJ2-2; no clear D. The CDR3 spells CASRRMVGELFF. DNA of the CDR3: TGTGCCAGCAGGCGGATGGTCGGGGAGCTGTTTTTT.